Listed here is a single T cell receptor beta chain. Its antigen is not identified. Transcripts of RNA were the source for amplifying TCR beta CDR3 regions. HTBI-primed RT-PCR formed the first round, and a multiplex PCR formed the second. MiXCR, run by TCRdb on the multiplex PCR reads, gives a single entry per CDR3 protein. The sample records about 1.2 million distinct CDR3 sequences, about two fifths being singletons. This specimen belongs to a study of Graves' ophthalmopathy and Graves' hyperthyroidism. Across the study: Stable hyperthyroidism was defined by absence of ophthalmopathy within 18 months of follow-up.

Aged 18 to 65, hyperthyroidism patients had new diagnoses of under 2 months' duration. Thyroid ultrasound, orbital computed tomography, TRAb, serum thyroxine and clinical symptoms formed the basis of diagnosis. Study results and limitations: Among thyroid clonotypes expanded above 0.001 frequency, most also appeared in blood.

After removal of 3 bases from V and 4 bases from J, the junction contained 8 bases not matched to a gene. There are 16 residues in the CDR3. The source material was peripheral blood or thyroid tissue (not recorded which). The TCR comes from an adult man with Graves' hyperthyroidism. The rearrangement links TRBV12-3 or TRBV12-4 to TRBJ1-3; 8 nucleotides line up with TRBD1. This CDR3 reads CASSFGQGAEGNTIYF. The CDR3 DNA reads as TGTGCCAGCAGTTTTGGGCAGGGGGCAGAAGGAAACACCATATATTTT.